These 11 T cell receptor beta chains came from one sample sequenced in a study of T-cell memory formation after mild COVID-19. TCRdb re-analysed the 5' RACE reads in MiXCR, keeping a single row per CDR3 protein. Of under 250,000 distinct CDR3 sequences listed, 8% to 11% are singletons. Sequencing used PBMCs or a T cell subset sorted from them (not recorded which). These receptors were obtained from a young man who had mild COVID-19 (a few samples of this study predate the infection). Cell type and time point are not known.

Ten or more counts support this clonotype. The genes are TRBV6-1 and TRBJ2-3, with 9 nucleotides matching TRBD2. Trimming at V came to 6 bases and at J to 2 bases, leaving 6 bases not matched to a gene. Looked up from germline, CDR1 is MNHNS and CDR2 is SASEGT. The CDR3 is 15 residues long. CDR3 bases: TGTGCCAGCAGCCGAGCGGGGGGAATCACAGATACGCAGTATTTT. Amino acid sequence: CASSRAGGITDTQYF.

In this sample, this clonotype turned up a few times. V usage is TRBV7-2 and J usage is TRBJ1-3, with D possibly matching TRBD1 (5 bases). The CDR3 extends over 14 amino acids. Germline CDR1 is SGHTA and CDR2 is FQGNSA. V was shortened by 1 base and J by 7 bases, with 11 bases between the two germline ends. CDR3 nucleotide sequence: TGTGCCAGCAGCTTAGTTTCCTGGGGGAACACCATATATTTT. It encodes CASSLVSWGNTIYF.

This clonotype has at least ten counts. The gene calls are TRBV6-6 and TRBJ2-3; either TRBD1 or TRBD2 may supply D (5 bases each). The CDR3 is 18 residues long. The germline V and J ends were trimmed by 2 bases and 2 bases, with 20 bases remaining between them. The germline V gene has CDR1 MNHNY and CDR2 SVGAGI (reference sequence). CDR3 sequence: CASSYSGGSPRLTDTQYF. In DNA form, the CDR3 reads TGTGCCAGCAGTTACAGTGGGGGTAGCCCCCGCCTCACAGATACGCAGTATTTT.

This clonotype was recorded a few times. V and J are TRBV7-9 and TRBJ2-1; D not resolved. This CDR3 comprises 11 residues. Germline V gene data show CDR1 as SEHNR and CDR2 as FQNEAQ (reference sequence). V lost 7 bases to trimming and J lost 4 bases, with 5 bases between them. The CDR3 DNA follows: TGTGCCAGCACCTCATACAATGAGCAGTTCTTC. This encodes CASTSYNEQFF.

The chain recombines TRBV10-3 with TRBJ2-7; TRBD1 aligns across 7 bases. The CDR3 contains 15 residues. The trim removed 0 bases at V and 4 bases at J, leaving 6 bases unmatched. Germline-derived CDR1 and CDR2 are ENHRY and SYGVKD. DNA for the CDR3: TGTGCCATCAGTGAGTCTGGTACAGGGGTGTACGAGCAGTACTTC. Translation gives CAISESGTGVYEQYF.

This clonotype occurred a few times. The chain uses TRBV7-9 and TRBJ2-2; D is possibly TRBD2 (8 bases). The CDR3 has 16 residues. Trimming pared 4 bases from V and 0 bases from J, leaving 12 bases between. Germline CDR1 reads SEHNR; CDR2 reads FQNEAQ (reference sequence). The CDR3 nucleotides are TGTGCCAGCAGCTCAGGGGGACTAGCGAACACCGGGGAGCTGTTTTTT. It yields the protein CASSSGGLANTGELFF.

This clonotype showed up many times. The DNA of the CDR3 is TGTGCCAGCAGTCCCCGTGGGAGAGGGACCTACGAGCAGTACGTC. Translated, it gives CASSPRGRGTYEQYV. The genes are TRBV28 and TRBJ2-7, with D perhaps matching TRBD2 (5 bases). V gave up 5 bases and J gave up 2 bases, with 16 bases separating them. The CDR3 covers 15 residues. Looked up from germline, CDR1 is MDHEN and CDR2 is SYDVKM.

This clonotype appeared a few times. This sequence joins TRBV11-2 and TRBJ2-5, with D unclear. The CDR3 is 13 amino acids. Germline values: CDR1 SGHAT, CDR2 FQNNGV. V lost 5 bases, J lost 5 bases, and 12 bases lay in between. CDR3 nucleotide sequence: TGTGCCAGCAGCCGGCCTGGTGGGGAGACCCAGTACTTC. Protein: CASSRPGGETQYF. Looking up the rest from reference TRBV11-2 and TRBJ2-5 gives the full variable domain: EAGVAQSPRYKIIEKRQSVAFWCNPISGHATLYWYQQILGQGPKLLIQFQNNGVVDDSQLPKDRFSAERLKGVDSTLKIQPAKLEDSAVYLCASSRPGGETQYFGPGTRLLVL.

This chain uses TRBV7-3 with TRBJ2-1, with a weak D call TRBD1 (5 bases). CDR3 size: 16 residues. Germline V gene lookup returns CDR1 SGHTA and CDR2 FQGTGA. Trimming took off 0 bases at V and 2 bases at J, with 11 bases between the two ends. CDR3 loop: CASSLTWGQAYNEQFF. The CDR3 nucleotides read TGTGCCAGCAGCTTAACGTGGGGCCAGGCCTACAATGAGCAGTTCTTC.

The chain combines TRBV4-2 with TRBJ2-3; tentative D call: TRBD1 (5 bases). Germline V gene lookup returns CDR1 LGHNA and CDR2 YNFKEQ. The V end was cut by 0 bases, the J end by 3 bases, with 16 bases between. This CDR3 has 17 amino acids. CDR3 nucleotides: TGTGCCAGCAGCCAAGAGTCCCGGGTCAGGGCGACAGATACGCAGTATTTT. Translated, it gives CASSQESRVRATDTQYF.

This clonotype was detected only a few times. The chain couples TRBV18 to TRBJ2-7; TRBD1 agrees at 8 bases. Per the germline V gene, CDR1 is KGHSH and CDR2 is LQKENI. The CDR3 covers 13 residues. The trim removed 5 bases at V and 2 bases at J, leaving 2 bases unmatched. CDR3 nucleotide sequence: TGTGCCAGCTCAGGGACAGGAGCCTACGAGCAGTACTTC. As protein: CASSGTGAYEQYF.